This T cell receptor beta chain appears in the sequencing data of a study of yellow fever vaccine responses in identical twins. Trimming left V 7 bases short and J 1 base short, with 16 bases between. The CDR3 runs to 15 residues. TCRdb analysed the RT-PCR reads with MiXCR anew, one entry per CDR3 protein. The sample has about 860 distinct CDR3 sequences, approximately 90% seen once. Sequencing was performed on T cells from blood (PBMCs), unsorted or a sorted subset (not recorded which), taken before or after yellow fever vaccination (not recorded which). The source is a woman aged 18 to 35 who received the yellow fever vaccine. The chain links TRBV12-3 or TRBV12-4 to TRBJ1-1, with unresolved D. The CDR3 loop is CASIPLGQKNTEAFF. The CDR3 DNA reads TGTGCCAGCATCCCACTAGGCCAGAAGAACACTGAAGCTTTCTTT.